The subject of this entry is one T cell receptor beta chain. What it binds is unknown. This sample was taken from a study of blood T cells in healthy people across ages. General study findings and limits: Both naive CD4+ cell counts and diversity were greater in long-lived donors than in aged donors.

The germline gives CDR1 SEHNR, CDR2 FQNEAQ (reference sequence). Trimming pared 5 bases from V and 0 bases from J, leaving 13 bases between. There are 16 residues in the CDR3. The use of a sample-barcoded 5' primer and a J-beta primer mix characterized a second PCR of about 7 to 12 cycles. MiXCR, applied by TCRdb to the 5' RACE reads, yields one record per CDR3 protein. The profile shows 550,000 to 750,000 distinct CDR3 sequences, approximately 21% of them singletons. Sequenced sample: blood. This chain links TRBV7-9 with TRBJ1-4; D call uncertain. The clonotype comes from a man aged 65-85 years in good health. The DNA for the CDR3 is TGTGCCAGCAGCCCTCTAGCGGTGGCAACTAATGAAAAACTGTTTTTT. It codes for CASSPLAVATNEKLFF.